One and the same sample provided the 24 T cell receptor beta chains below, sequenced in a study of T cell responses to AZD1222 COVID-19 vaccine. Generated by immunoSEQ multiplex PCR, the TCRdb table keeps only in-frame clones and is missing some. Among 90,000 to 150,000 clones listed, roughly 90% were seen once. Specimen: peripheral blood, collected 28 days after the second AZD1222 dose. The receptors here all came from an adult who received the AZD1222 COVID-19 vaccine.

The chain carries TRBV5-1 and TRBJ1-4, with 7 bases identical to TRBD1. Trimming at V came to 1 base and at J to 6 bases, leaving 3 bases not matched to a gene. There are 14 residues in the CDR3. Germline values: CDR1 SGHRS, CDR2 YFSETQ. The CDR3 bases are TGCGCCAGCAGCTTGTTTCAGGGGGATGAAAAACTGTTTTTT. This translates into CASSLFQGDEKLFF. Supplemented by reference TRBV5-1 and TRBJ1-4, the full variable domain reads KAGVTQTPRYLIKTRGQQVTLSCSPISGHRSVSWYQQTPGQGLQFLFEYFSETQRNKGNFPGRFSGRQFSNSRSEMNVSTLELGDSALYLCASSLFQGDEKLFFGSGTQLSVL.

This CDR3 reads CAWSRGEAMDSPLHF. CDR3 bases: TGTGCCTGGAGTAGGGGGGAAGCAATGGATTCACCCCTCCACTTT. This chain connects TRBV30 to TRBJ1-6; perhaps TRBD1 as D (6 bases). The CDR3 consists of 15 residues. Per the germline V gene, CDR1 is GTSNPN and CDR2 is SVGIG (reference sequence). The germline V and J ends were trimmed by 2 bases and 8 bases, with 16 bases remaining between them.

The V gene is TRBV28, the J gene TRBJ1-2, with 9 bases lining up with TRBD1. Germline CDR1 reads MDHEN; CDR2 reads SYDVKM. The CDR3 is made up of 14 amino acids. The V and J ends lost 6 bases and 8 bases, in that order; junction bases with no gene match: 10. In DNA form, the CDR3 reads TGTGCCAGCAGGGGCCAATACAGGGGGCAGGGCTACACCTTC. This codes for CASRGQYRGQGYTF.

The chain combines TRBV7-2 with TRBJ1-5; 10 bases agree with TRBD1. V trimming: 1 base; J trimming: 7 bases; junction bases outside the gene matches: 10. Germline CDR1 reads SGHTA; CDR2 reads FQGNSA. The CDR3 spans 17 residues. The CDR3 is CASSLVGTGVAGQPQHF. In DNA form, the CDR3 reads TGTGCCAGCAGCTTAGTCGGGACAGGGGTGGCGGGGCAGCCCCAGCATTTT.

The chain uses TRBV5-8 and TRBJ1-5, with D uncertain. V was pared by 4 bases and J by 6 bases, with 17 bases between. This CDR3 comprises 15 residues. Germline V CDR1 and CDR2: SGHTS, YDEGEE. CDR3 coding DNA: TGTGCCAGCAGCCTGCTTCGCGGTGGTGGTCAGCCCCAGCATTTT. Protein sequence: CASSLLRGGGQPQHF.

The rearrangement links TRBV6-5 to TRBJ1-3; weak D call: TRBD1 (6 bases). In germline, CDR1 is MNHEY, CDR2 SVGAGI. The germline V and J ends were trimmed by 0 bases and 2 bases, with 11 bases remaining between them. This CDR3 comprises 16 residues. CDR3 nucleotide sequence: TGTGCCAGCAGTTACTCAACAGGGATGGCTGGAAACACCATATATTTT. This codes for CASSYSTGMAGNTIYF.

This clone was seen only once. This chain connects TRBV19 to TRBJ1-5; 8 bases fit TRBD1. The V and J ends lost 9 bases and 6 bases, in that order; junction bases with no gene match: 10. Germline loops: CDR1 LNHDA, CDR2 SQIVND (reference sequence). The CDR3 covers 14 residues. CDR3 loop: CASRGRLDGQPQHF. CDR3 in DNA: TGTGCCAGCAGGGGGCGGTTGGATGGTCAGCCCCAGCATTTT.

The chain couples TRBV7-2 to TRBJ2-7, with 7 bases that match TRBD1. J was trimmed by 2 bases and V by 5 bases; bases with no gene match: 3. The germline gives CDR1 SGHTA, CDR2 FQGNSA. The CDR3 extends over 13 amino acids. CDR3 residues: CASSPTGAYEQYF. As DNA, the CDR3 is TGTGCCAGCAGCCCAACAGGGGCCTACGAGCAGTACTTC.

This chain connects TRBV5-1 to TRBJ2-1, with D unresolved. The CDR3 has 11 residues. From germline, CDR1 is SGHRS and CDR2 YFSETQ. V was trimmed by 3 bases and J by 2 bases, leaving 0 bases between them. The CDR3 region is CASSSYNEQFF. In nucleotides, the CDR3 is TGCGCCAGCAGCTCCTACAATGAGCAGTTCTTC.

The rearrangement joins TRBV6-2 or TRBV6-3 to TRBJ1-5; D uncertain. CDR3 size: 15 residues. Germline V gene lookup returns CDR1 MNHEY and CDR2 SVGEGT. Trimming took off 6 bases at V and 0 bases at J, with 12 bases between the two ends. The CDR3 DNA reads TGTGCCAGCAGCATCCCCCGGGGTAGCAATCAGCCCCAGCATTTT. It specifies CASSIPRGSNQPQHF.

The chain recombines TRBV4-3 with TRBJ2-5; a weak D match, TRBD2 (6 bases). Germline V gene lookup returns CDR1 LGHNA and CDR2 YSLEER. The CDR3 has 15 residues. The V gene lost 2 bases and the J gene lost 2 bases, with 12 bases spanning the gap. The CDR3 coding sequence is TGCGCCAGCAGCCAATCCCTCAGCGGGCAAGAGACCCAGTACTTC. Translated: CASSQSLSGQETQYF.

Notes on this clone: This sample includes further DNA sequences coding for the same CDR3. This chain links TRBV6-2 or TRBV6-3 with TRBJ1-5; D is perhaps TRBD1 (5 bases). Germline V lookup: CDR1 MNHEY, CDR2 SVGEGT. The CDR3 spans 13 residues. V was shortened by 2 bases and J by 7 bases, with 9 bases between the two germline ends. The CDR3 loop is CASSYSRDQPQHF. Written as DNA, the CDR3 is TGTGCCAGCAGTTACAGCAGGGACCAGCCCCAGCATTTT.

The CDR3 loop reads CASSIATGHHTEAFF. The CDR3 DNA reads TGTGCCAGTAGTATAGCTACAGGGCACCACACTGAAGCTTTCTTT. This chain uses TRBV19 with TRBJ1-1, with D tentatively TRBD1 (6 bases). There are 15 residues in the CDR3. Germline lookup yields CDR1 LNHDA and CDR2 SQIVND (reference sequence). V lost 1 base and J lost 3, with 12 bases in between. The full variable domain, its missing parts supplied by reference TRBV19 and TRBJ1-1, is DGGITQSPKYLFRKEGQNVTLSCEQNLNHDAMYWYRQDPGQGLRLIYYSQIVNDFQKGDIAEGYSVSREKKESFPLTVTSAQKNPTAFYLCASSIATGHHTEAFFGQGTRLTVV.

The V gene is TRBV28, the J gene TRBJ1-5, with TRBD1 as a possible D gene (5 bases). CDR1 and CDR2 (germline): MDHEN, SYDVKM. The CDR3 length is 17 residues. V was clipped by 1 base and J by 4 bases, with 17 bases between them. The CDR3 DNA reads as TGTGCCAGCAGTTTATACGCAGGGATGCTTAATAATCAGCCCCAGCATTTT. Protein sequence: CASSLYAGMLNNQPQHF.

The rearrangement joins TRBV12-3 or TRBV12-4 to TRBJ2-2; D is possibly TRBD1 (5 bases). Deletions cut 5 bases from V and 7 bases from J, with 11 bases between. CDR3 size: 13 residues. CDR3 protein: CASSHRLDGELFF. The CDR3 coding sequence is TGTGCCAGCAGTCACAGGCTTGACGGGGAGCTGTTTTTT.

This clone was observed a single time. The chain combines TRBV9 with TRBJ1-3; D not certain. Trimming pared 0 bases from V and 0 bases from J, leaving 7 bases between. This CDR3 has 15 residues. The germline V gene has CDR1 SGDLS and CDR2 YYNGEE. In nucleotides, the CDR3 is TGTGCCAGCAGCGTAGTCCCAGACTCTGGAAACACCATATATTTT. Protein: CASSVVPDSGNTIYF. The whole variable domain, remainder taken from reference TRBV9 and TRBJ1-3, is DSGVTQTPKHLITATGQRVTLRCSPRSGDLSVYWYQQSLDQGLQFLIQYYNGEERAKGNILERFSAQQFPDLHSELNLSSLELGDSALYFCASSVVPDSGNTIYFGEGSWLTVV.

This clone was seen a few times. The J gene is TRBJ2-1, the V gene TRBV3-1 (or the pseudogene TRBV3-2), with 8 bases fitting TRBD2. V dropped 5 bases and J dropped 13; count of bases not matched to a gene: 13. Germline loops: CDR1 LGHDT, CDR2 YNNKEL (reference sequence). There are 14 residues in the CDR3. CDR3 DNA: TGTGCCAGCAGCGAAAGGTCGGGCGCGGGGGGCCAGTTCTTC. Translation gives CASSERSGAGGQFF.

For this clone: The same CDR3 also results from other DNA sequences found in this sample. V usage is TRBV29-1 and J usage is TRBJ2-3, with D perhaps assigned TRBD1 or TRBD2 (5 bases each). The CDR3 runs 15 residues. Trimming pared 1 base from V and 1 base from J, leaving 12 bases between. Germline V lookup: CDR1 SQVTM, CDR2 ANQGSEA. The CDR3 region is CSVEATGAGTDTQYF. The DNA for the CDR3 is TGCAGCGTTGAAGCCACCGGGGCGGGCACAGATACGCAGTATTTT.

The V gene is TRBV5-8, the J gene TRBJ1-3; 7 positions match TRBD1. This CDR3 spans 14 amino acids. CDR1 is SGHTS, CDR2 YDEGEE, per germline. Trimming removed 4 bases from V and 1 base from J; junction bases left unmatched: 2. The CDR3: CASSQTGSGNTIYF. As DNA, the CDR3 is TGTGCCAGCAGCCAGACAGGGTCTGGAAACACCATATATTTT.

The chain employs TRBV27 and TRBJ2-7; TRBD2 agrees at 8 bases. Unmatched junction bases numbered 8, after V lost 4 bases and J lost 0 bases. The CDR3 has 16 amino acids. CDR1 and CDR2 from the germline V gene are MNHEY and SMNVEV (reference sequence). CDR3 residues: CASSWLPGTSSYEQYF. As DNA, the CDR3 is TGTGCCAGCAGTTGGCTCCCCGGGACTAGCTCCTACGAGCAGTACTTC.

This chain links TRBV7-2 with TRBJ1-2, with no clear D. CDR1 is SGHTA and CDR2 is FQGNSA in the germline V gene. The V end lost 1 base, the J end lost 2 bases, and 5 bases lay between the germline ends. The CDR3 sequence is 13 residues long. DNA for the CDR3: TGTGCCAGCAGCTTAGACAAGAACTATGGCTACACCTTC. Amino acid sequence: CASSLDKNYGYTF.

The chain is built from TRBV7-3 and TRBJ2-3; D ambiguous. Between the trimmed V and J ends, which lost 5 bases and 0 bases, there was a span of 6 bases. This CDR3 spans 13 amino acids. Germline values: CDR1 SGHTA, CDR2 FQGTGA. CDR3 in amino acids: CASSRGSTDTQYF. The DNA of the CDR3 is TGTGCCAGCAGCCGCGGTAGCACAGATACGCAGTATTTT.

The gene calls are TRBV7-6 and TRBJ2-3, with D perhaps matching TRBD2 (6 bases). The CDR3 runs 15 residues. The V gene's germline CDR1 is SGHVS and CDR2 FNYEAQ. With 3 bases removed from V and 4 bases from J, the gap between germline ends came to 14 bases. The CDR3 coding sequence is TGTGCCAGCAGCTTCTCTGGTTTAGCGGCAGATACGCAGTATTTT. It codes for CASSFSGLAADTQYF.

The chain combines TRBV19 with TRBJ1-4, with 8 bases aligning to TRBD1. The CDR3 covers 15 residues. Germline V lookup: CDR1 LNHDA, CDR2 SQIVND (reference sequence). V shed 5 bases, J shed 7 bases, and the junction held 9 bases outside the gene matches. The CDR3 nucleotides read TGTGCCAGTAGTCCCGGGACAGGAGGGTTTGAAAAACTGTTTTTT. Protein sequence: CASSPGTGGFEKLFF.